The entry that follows covers one T cell receptor beta chain sequence. This sample is drawn from a study of blood T cell repertoires in COVID-19. Study in general: The origin of the acute and convalescent COVID-19 samples was the United States, Italy and Spain. The analysed material was cDNA or gDNA that came from T cells, B-cell-depleted T cells, or PBMCs.

This CDR3 has 14 amino acids. Trimming shortened V by 3 bases and J by 3 bases, and 9 bases separated the two germline ends. Germline V gives CDR1 MDHEN, CDR2 SYDVKM. In the source study's methods: Estimates of nucleated cell counts were drawn from the amplification of reference gene primers. Only in-frame clones appear in the TCRdb table, and some are missing; sequencing was by immunoSEQ multiplex PCR. V and J calls and clone size are copied from that table; D and trimming were computed from the DNA. The sample holds about 190,000 clones, around 87% seen once. The specimen sequenced was peripheral blood. This clonotype originated in a man aged 50-59 years with acute or convalescent COVID-19. This rearrangement joins TRBV28 to TRBJ1-5; D gene ambiguous. The CDR3 region is CASSLGGINQPQHF. The CDR3 nucleotides read TGTGCCAGCAGTTTGGGAGGGATCAATCAGCCCCAGCATTTT.